This passage covers 9 T cell receptor beta chains from one sample sequenced in a study of T cell changes during pregnancy in multiple sclerosis. This table comes from immunoSEQ multiplex PCR, and its TCRdb copy is limited to in-frame clones, with some not included. The table shows 60,000 to 70,000 clones, with 91% occurring only once. This sample comprised peripheral blood, obtained in the third trimester of pregnancy. These receptors were taken from a female donor in good health, enrolled as a control in a pregnancy study.

This sequence joins TRBV11-2 and TRBJ2-7; maybe TRBD2 (7 bases). Trimming stripped 1 base from V and 4 bases from J, with 23 bases between. The CDR3 has 18 amino acids. Germline V lookup: CDR1 SGHAT, CDR2 FQNNGV. The CDR3 coding sequence is TGTGCCAGCAGCTTAGGGCGGGGGCTACGGAGAACGAATTACGAGCAGTACTTC. Translated, it gives CASSLGRGLRRTNYEQYF.

J is TRBJ1-2 and V is TRBV6-1; D not certain. Looked up from germline, CDR1 is MNHNS and CDR2 is SASEGT. The CDR3 sequence is 14 residues long. Deletions cut 2 bases from V and 4 bases from J, with 11 bases between. The CDR3 loop reads CASSESGIVYGYTF. The CDR3 DNA sequence: TGTGCCAGCAGTGAATCCGGGATAGTCTATGGCTACACCTTC.

The rearrangement links TRBV29-1 to TRBJ2-1; 10 nucleotides match TRBD1. The J segment lost 13 bases and the V segment lost 4 bases, leaving 13 bases of the junction unmatched. The CDR3 is 14 residues long. The germline gives CDR1 SQVTM, CDR2 ANQGSEA. CDR3 in amino acids: CSVGQGAGIRFQFF. The CDR3 DNA reads as TGCAGCGTTGGACAGGGGGCGGGTATACGTTTTCAGTTCTTC.

The CDR3: CASSPSDREAYGYTF. In DNA form, the CDR3 reads TGTGCCAGCAGCCCATCGGACAGGGAGGCGTATGGCTACACCTTC. This chain connects TRBV5-6 to TRBJ1-2; 8 nucleotides agree with TRBD1. The CDR3 extends over 15 amino acids. V dropped 4 bases and J dropped 5; count of bases not matched to a gene: 10. CDR1 and CDR2 from the germline V gene are SGHDT and YYEEEE.

The chain couples TRBV6-5 to TRBJ2-5; the D is unclear. Gene TRBJ2-7 matches the end of the DNA better, so the J call may be wrong. Germline V lookup: CDR1 MNHEY, CDR2 SVGAGI. This CDR3 is built from 12 residues. The CDR3 DNA follows: TGTGCCAGCAGTTACTCGGAGTCCGAGCAGTACTTC. Residues: CASSYSESEQYF.

The chain uses TRBV28 and TRBJ2-7; TRBD2 aligns across 12 bases. The germline gives CDR1 MDHEN, CDR2 SYDVKM. The CDR3 totals 15 residues. Losses at the gene ends were 7 bases for V and 6 bases for J; bases not matched to a gene: 10. CDR3 protein: CASIPASGRGGEQYF. CDR3 sequence (DNA): TGTGCCAGCATTCCCGCTAGCGGGAGGGGGGGCGAGCAGTACTTC.

This clone was observed a few times. The chain employs TRBV6-1 and TRBJ1-1; D possibly corresponds to TRBD1 (6 bases). Germline V gene sequence: CDR1 MNHNS, CDR2 SASEGT. The CDR3 sequence is 16 residues long. The V end lost 2 bases, the J end lost 0 bases, and 13 bases lay between the germline ends. CDR3 protein: CASSESAGDMNTEAFF. CDR3 DNA sequence: TGTGCCAGCAGTGAAAGTGCAGGGGACATGAACACTGAAGCTTTCTTT.

The chain carries TRBV6-6 and TRBJ2-3; the D is unclear. The V and J ends lost 2 bases and 2 bases respectively, with 8 bases between them. CDR1 is MNHNY, CDR2 SVGAGI, per germline (reference sequence). The CDR3 extends over 14 amino acids. Here the CDR3 DNA reads TGTGCCAGCAGTTACGCCCAGATCACAGATACGCAGTATTTT. Translating it yields CASSYAQITDTQYF.

The genes are TRBV30 and TRBJ1-3; D call uncertain. V lost 0 bases, J lost 0 bases, and 12 bases lay in between. CDR3 length: 16 amino acids. Germline CDR1 GTSNPN, CDR2 SVGIG (reference sequence). CDR3 bases: TGTGCCTGGAGTGTCGGAGGCTTCAGCTCTGGAAACACCATATATTTT. Protein sequence: CAWSVGGFSSGNTIYF.